This TCR beta chain was captured in a study of early T cells in non-severe SARS-CoV-2 infection. Background on the study: The authors sequenced bulk RNA from unsorted whole blood, leaving chains unpaired.

In the library, individual cDNA molecules carried attached unique molecular identifiers. TCRdb fed the 5' RACE reads into MiXCR, producing one record per CDR3 protein. Among tens of thousands of distinct CDR3 sequences listed, less than 7% were seen once. The CDR3 spans 11 residues. The ends were cut back, 3 bases at V and 5 bases at J, with 2 bases in the middle. Germline V gives CDR1 SGHVS, CDR2 FQNEAQ. At least ten counts were recorded for this clonotype. The specimen comprised whole blood, sampled at baseline. The source is an adult who was a healthcare worker with PCR-confirmed SARS-CoV-2 infection or an uninfected control (not recorded which). V and J are TRBV7-8 and TRBJ2-1; D ambiguous. The CDR3 region has the DNA TGTGCCAGCAGCTTCAACAATGAGCAGTTCTTC. This encodes CASSFNNEQFF.